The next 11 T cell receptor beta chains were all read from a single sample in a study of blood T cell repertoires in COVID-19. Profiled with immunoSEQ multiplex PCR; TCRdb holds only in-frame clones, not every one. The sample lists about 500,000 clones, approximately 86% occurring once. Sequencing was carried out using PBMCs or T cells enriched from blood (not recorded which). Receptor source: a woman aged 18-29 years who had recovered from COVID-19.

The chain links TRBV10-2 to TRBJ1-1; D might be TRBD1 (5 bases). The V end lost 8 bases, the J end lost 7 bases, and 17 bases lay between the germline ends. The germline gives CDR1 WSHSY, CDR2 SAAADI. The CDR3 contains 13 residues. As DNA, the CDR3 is TGCGCCAGCGGGGCTCCCCGCAAGGATGAAGCTTTCTTT. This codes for CASGAPRKDEAFF.

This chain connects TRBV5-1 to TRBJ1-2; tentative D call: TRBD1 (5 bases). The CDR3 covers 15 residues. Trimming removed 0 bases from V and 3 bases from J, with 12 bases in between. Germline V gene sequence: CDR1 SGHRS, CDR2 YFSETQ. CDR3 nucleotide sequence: TGCGCCAGCAGCTTGGTCACAGCGGGGGACTATGGCTACACCTTC. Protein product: CASSLVTAGDYGYTF. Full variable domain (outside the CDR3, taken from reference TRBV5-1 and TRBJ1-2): KAGVTQTPRYLIKTRGQQVTLSCSPISGHRSVSWYQQTPGQGLQFLFEYFSETQRNKGNFPGRFSGRQFSNSRSEMNVSTLELGDSALYLCASSLVTAGDYGYTFGSGTRLTVV.

CDR3 protein: CASTAGTSYEQYF. CDR3 DNA sequence: TGTGCCAGCACCGCAGGGACTAGCTACGAGCAGTACTTC. The chain joins TRBV7-9 to TRBJ2-7, with TRBD2 matching over 8 bases. The CDR3 covers 13 residues. CDR1 is SEHNR, CDR2 FQNEAQ, per germline (reference sequence). With 7 bases clipped from V and 3 bases from J, the junction kept 5 bases outside the gene matches.

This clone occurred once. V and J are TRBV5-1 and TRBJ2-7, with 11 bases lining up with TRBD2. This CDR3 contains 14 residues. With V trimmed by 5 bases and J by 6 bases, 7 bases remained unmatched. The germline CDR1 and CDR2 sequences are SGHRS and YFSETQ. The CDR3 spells CASSRDTSGGEQYF. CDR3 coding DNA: TGCGCCAGCAGTCGCGATACTAGCGGGGGCGAGCAGTACTTC.

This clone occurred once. CDR3 DNA sequence: TGCGCCAGCAGCCCGAACAGCCCCAGCAATCAGCCCCAGCATTTT. This codes for CASSPNSPSNQPQHF. The J gene is TRBJ1-5, the V gene TRBV4-1; no firm D call. The ends were cut back, 4 bases at V and 1 base at J, with 11 bases in the middle. The CDR3 extends over 15 amino acids. CDR1 is MGHRA and CDR2 is YSYEKL in the germline V gene.

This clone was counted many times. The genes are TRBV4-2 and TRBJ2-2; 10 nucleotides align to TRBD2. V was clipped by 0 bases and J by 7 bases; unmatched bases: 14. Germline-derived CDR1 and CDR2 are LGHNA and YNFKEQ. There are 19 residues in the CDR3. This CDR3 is CASSQDSTSGNPWSGELFF. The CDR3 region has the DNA TGTGCCAGCAGCCAAGATTCTACTAGCGGGAACCCTTGGAGCGGGGAGCTGTTTTTT.

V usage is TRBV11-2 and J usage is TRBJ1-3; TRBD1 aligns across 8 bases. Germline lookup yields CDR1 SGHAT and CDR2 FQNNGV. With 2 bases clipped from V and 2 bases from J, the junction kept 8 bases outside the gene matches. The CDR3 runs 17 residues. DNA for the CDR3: TGTGCCAGCAGCTTAACGACAGGGGCCCTTACTGGAAACACCATATATTTT. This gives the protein CASSLTTGALTGNTIYF.

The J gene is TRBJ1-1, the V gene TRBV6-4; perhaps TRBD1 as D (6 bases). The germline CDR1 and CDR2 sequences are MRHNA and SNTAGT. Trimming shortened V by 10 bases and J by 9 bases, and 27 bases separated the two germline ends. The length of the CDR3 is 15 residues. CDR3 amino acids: CATTPRSLRTVKAFF. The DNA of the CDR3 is TGTGCCACCACACCCCGAAGCCTGAGGACAGTGAAAGCTTTCTTT.

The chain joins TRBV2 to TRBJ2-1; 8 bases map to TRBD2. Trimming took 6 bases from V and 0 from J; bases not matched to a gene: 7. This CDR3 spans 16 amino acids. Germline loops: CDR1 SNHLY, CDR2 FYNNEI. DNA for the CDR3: TGTGCCAGCAGGGCGGGAGGACTTCTCTCCTACAATGAGCAGTTCTTC. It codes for CASRAGGLLSYNEQFF.

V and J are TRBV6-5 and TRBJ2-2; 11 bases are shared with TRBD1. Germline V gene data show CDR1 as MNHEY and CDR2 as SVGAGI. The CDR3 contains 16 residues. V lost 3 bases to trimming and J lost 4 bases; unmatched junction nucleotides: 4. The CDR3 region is CASSYPGQGGTGELFF. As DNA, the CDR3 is TGTGCCAGCAGTTATCCGGGACAGGGGGGCACCGGGGAGCTGTTTTTT.

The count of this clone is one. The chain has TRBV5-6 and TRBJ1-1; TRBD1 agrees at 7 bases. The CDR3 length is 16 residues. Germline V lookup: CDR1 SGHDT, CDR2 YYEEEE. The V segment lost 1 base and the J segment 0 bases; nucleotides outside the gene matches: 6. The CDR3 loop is CASSLIGGQLNTEAFF. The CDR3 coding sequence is TGTGCCAGCAGCTTGATTGGGGGACAGTTGAACACTGAAGCTTTCTTT.